The present TCR beta chain was sequenced within a study of shared clonotypes between healthy human individuals. This clone is a singleton in its sample. Sequencing used immunoSEQ multiplex PCR; TCRdb keeps in-frame clones, though not all of them. The table includes a few million clones, 90% to 96% detected once. The donor cohort consisted entirely of Caucasian adults residing in Nashville, Tennessee. The CDR3 totals 16 residues. V gene TRBV21-1 combines with J gene TRBJ2-3; the tabulated D call, TRBD1, remains unverified against the DNA. TRBV21-1 is given as a pseudogene. Material for sequencing was naive CD4+ T cells sorted from blood. Subset here: CD45RA+ positively selected. This receptor was obtained from a man aged 18 to 30 in good health. The DNA for the CDR3 is TGTGCCAGCAGCAAAGCCGGGACATTTATAACAGATACGCAGTATTTT. It translates to CASSKAGTFITDTQYF.